What follows is one T cell receptor (beta chain) and its context. This CDR3 has 12 amino acids. V gave up 3 bases and J gave up 6 bases, with 9 bases separating them. CDR1 is MNHEY and CDR2 is SVGEGT in the germline V gene. The sample originates from a study of blood T cell repertoires in COVID-19. Study overall: COVID-19 samples, acute and convalescent, were from the United States, Italy and Spain.

As originally analysed: By means of reference gene primer amplification, nucleated cell counts were estimated. Clones were sequenced by immunoSEQ multiplex PCR, and TCRdb holds only the in-frame ones, with some missing. The DNA was the basis for D and trimming; V, J and clone size are from that table. The sample shows under 300,000 clones, about 90% of them seen only once. Participants came from roughly 24 US areas, aged about 18 to 100 years. Assignment of participants to cohorts was predicated upon participant-reported clinical history. V gene TRBV6-2 or TRBV6-3 combines with J gene TRBJ2-7, with D possibly TRBD2 on 5 matching bases. The sequence derives from a woman in her 30s with acute COVID-19. The sample consisted of PBMCs or T cells enriched from blood (not recorded which). The CDR3 loop is CASSYGEGEQYF. In nucleotides, the CDR3 is TGTGCCAGCAGTTATGGAGAGGGCGAGCAGTACTTC.